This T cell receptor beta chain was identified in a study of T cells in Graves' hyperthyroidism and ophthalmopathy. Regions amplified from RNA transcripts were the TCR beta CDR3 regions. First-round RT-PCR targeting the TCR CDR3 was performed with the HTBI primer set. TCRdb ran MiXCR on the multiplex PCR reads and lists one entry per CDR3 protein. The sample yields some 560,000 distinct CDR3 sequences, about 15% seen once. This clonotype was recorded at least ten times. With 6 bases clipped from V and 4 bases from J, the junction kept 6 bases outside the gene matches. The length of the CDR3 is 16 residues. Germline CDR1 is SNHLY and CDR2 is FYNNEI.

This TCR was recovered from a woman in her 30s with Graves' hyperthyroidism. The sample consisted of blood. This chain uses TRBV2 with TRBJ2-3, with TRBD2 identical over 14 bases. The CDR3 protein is CASRWTSGRIADTQYF. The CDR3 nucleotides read TGTGCCAGCAGATGGACTAGCGGGAGGATAGCAGATACGCAGTATTTT.